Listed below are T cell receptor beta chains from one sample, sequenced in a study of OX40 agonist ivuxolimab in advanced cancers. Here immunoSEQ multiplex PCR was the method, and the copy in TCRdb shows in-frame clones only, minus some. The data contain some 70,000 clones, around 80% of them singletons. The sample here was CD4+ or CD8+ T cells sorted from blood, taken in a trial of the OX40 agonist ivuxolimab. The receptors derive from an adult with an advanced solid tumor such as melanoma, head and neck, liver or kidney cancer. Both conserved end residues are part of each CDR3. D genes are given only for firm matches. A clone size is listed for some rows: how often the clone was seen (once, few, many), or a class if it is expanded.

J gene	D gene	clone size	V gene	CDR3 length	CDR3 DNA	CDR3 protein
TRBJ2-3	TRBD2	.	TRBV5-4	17	TGTGCCAGCAGCTCCGGGCTAGCGGGGGGGCCGGGAGATACGCAGTATTTT	CASSSGLAGGPGDTQYF
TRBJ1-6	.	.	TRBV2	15	TGTGCCAGCAGTGAATTGGGCCACAGAGGGTCACCCCTCCACTTT	CASSELGHRGSPLHF
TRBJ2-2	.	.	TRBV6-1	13	TGTGCCAGCAGGGAAGGGAACACCGGGGAGCTGTTTTTT	CASREGNTGELFF
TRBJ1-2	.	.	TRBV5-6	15	TGTGCCAGCAGCTTGAGGATGGCAGGTTTAGTTGGCTACACCTTC	CASSLRMAGLVGYTF
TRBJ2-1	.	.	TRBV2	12	TGTGCCAGCAGTGAAGGAGGCAATGAGCAGTTCTTC	CASSEGGNEQFF
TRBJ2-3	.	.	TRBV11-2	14	TGTGCCAGCAGTCACAGGGTTGGAGGAGATACGCAGTATTTT	CASSHRVGGDTQYF
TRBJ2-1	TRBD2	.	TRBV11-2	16	TGTGCCAGCAGAAACCCAAGCGGGAGGGCCGCCAATGAGCAGTTCTTC	CASRNPSGRAANEQFF
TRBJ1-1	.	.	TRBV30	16	TGTGCCTGGAGCGACCAGAATCGGGGCGTGAACACTGAAGCTTTCTTT	CAWSDQNRGVNTEAFF
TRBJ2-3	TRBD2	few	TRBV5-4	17	TGTGCCAGCAGCTTTTCAGTCGCGAGCGGGGCCACAGATACGCAGTATTTT	CASSFSVASGATDTQYF
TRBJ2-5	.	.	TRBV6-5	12	TGTGCCAGCATTGGACCGGGACGGACCCAGTACTTC	CASIGPGRTQYF
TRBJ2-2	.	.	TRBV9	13	TGTGCCAGCAGCGTAGAACTAGCCGGGGAGCTGTTTTTT	CASSVELAGELFF
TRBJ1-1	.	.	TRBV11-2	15	TGTGCCAGCAGCTTTGGAGGAGGGGGAGGTACTGAAGCTTTCTTT	CASSFGGGGGTEAFF
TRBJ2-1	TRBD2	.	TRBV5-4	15	TGTGCCAGCAGCATCGGGGGGGCCGTCTACAATGAGCAGTTCTTC	CASSIGGAVYNEQFF
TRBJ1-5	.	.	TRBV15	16	TGTGCCACCAGCCGCAGGGATTATTTTAGCAATCAGCCCCAGCATTTT	CATSRRDYFSNQPQHF
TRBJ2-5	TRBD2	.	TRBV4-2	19	TGTGCCAGCAGCCAAGAGGGAGGCGGGGCGGGGGGACGGAGAGAGACCCAGTACTTC	CASSQEGGGAGGRRETQYF
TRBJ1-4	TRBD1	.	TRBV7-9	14	TGTGCCAGCAGCTTAAGACAGGGAAATGAAAAACTGTTTTTT	CASSLRQGNEKLFF
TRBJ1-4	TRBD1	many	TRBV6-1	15	TGTGCCAGCAGTGATCCGGGACAGGGAAGTGAAAAACTGTTTTTT	CASSDPGQGSEKLFF
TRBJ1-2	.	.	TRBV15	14	TGTGCCACCAGCAGAGATAAGCGGAGCTATGGCTACACCTTC	CATSRDKRSYGYTF
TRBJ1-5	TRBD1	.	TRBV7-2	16	TGTGCCAGCAGCCTTACAGGGGGCCTGGGCAATCAGCCCCAGCATTTT	CASSLTGGLGNQPQHF
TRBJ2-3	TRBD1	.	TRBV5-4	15	TGTGCCAGCAGCTTGGGGGGACAGGGAACAGATACGCAGTATTTT	CASSLGGQGTDTQYF
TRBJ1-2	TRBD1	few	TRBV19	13	TGTGCCAGTACGGAGGACAGGTACTATGGCTACACCTTC	CASTEDRYYGYTF
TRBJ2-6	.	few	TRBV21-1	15	TGTGCCAGCAGCAGTCCGGAAACTGGGGCCAACGTCCTGACTTTC	CASSSPETGANVLTF
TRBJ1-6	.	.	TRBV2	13	TGTGCCAGCAGTTTTCCTCCATGGGGGTACCTCCACTTT	CASSFPPWGYLHF
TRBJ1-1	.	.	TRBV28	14	TGTGCCAGCACTACCCCCGGGGTGGTGACTGAAGCTTTCTTT	CASTTPGVVTEAFF
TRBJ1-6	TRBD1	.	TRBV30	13	TGTGCCTGGGATAAACAGGGGTACTCACCCCTCCACTTT	CAWDKQGYSPLHF
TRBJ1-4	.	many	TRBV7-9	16	TGTGCCAGCAGCGCCCTCACCAGGGGCTCTAATGAAAAACTGTTTTTT	CASSALTRGSNEKLFF
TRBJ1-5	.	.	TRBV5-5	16	TGTGCCAGCAGCCAACCGATGACACACGGTGATTTACCCCAGCATTTT	CASSQPMTHGDLPQHF
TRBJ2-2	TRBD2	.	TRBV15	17	TGTGCCACCCGCGGCTTAGCGGGACAACTAAACACCGGGGAGCTGTTTTTT	CATRGLAGQLNTGELFF
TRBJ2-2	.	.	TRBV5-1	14	TGCGCCAGCTCCCGAGGAGGATTGGCCGGGGAGCTGTTTTTT	CASSRGGLAGELFF
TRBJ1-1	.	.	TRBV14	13	TGTGCCAGCAGCCGACAGTTGAACACTGAAGCTTTCTTT	CASSRQLNTEAFF
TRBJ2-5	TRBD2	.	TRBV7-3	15	TGTGCCAGCAGCGCCACCGGGACTAGCGAGGAGACCCAGTACTTC	CASSATGTSEETQYF
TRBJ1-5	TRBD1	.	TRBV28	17	TGTGCCAGCAGTCCACACCTCCAGGACAGGGGAGATCAGCCCCAGCATTTT	CASSPHLQDRGDQPQHF
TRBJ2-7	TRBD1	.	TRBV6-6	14	TGTGCCAGCAGTTACTCCGGGACAGGGGACGAGCAGTACTTC	CASSYSGTGDEQYF
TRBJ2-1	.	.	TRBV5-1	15	TGCGCCAGCAGCTTGGGCCAGCCCAGAGGAGATGAGCAGTTCTTC	CASSLGQPRGDEQFF
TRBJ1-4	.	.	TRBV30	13	TGTGCCTGGAGTGGCTCGCGAGGGGAAAAACTGTTTTTT	CAWSGSRGEKLFF
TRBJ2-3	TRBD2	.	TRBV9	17	TGTGCCAGCAGCCCACAAGGGACTAGCGGGAGTGCAGATACGCAGTATTTT	CASSPQGTSGSADTQYF
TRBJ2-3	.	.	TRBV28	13	TGTGCCAGCAGTCCCTATACTGGGGATACGCAGTATTTT	CASSPYTGDTQYF
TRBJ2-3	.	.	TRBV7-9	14	TGTGCCAGCAGCTATGGGTGGGACGGAGATACGCAGTATTTT	CASSYGWDGDTQYF
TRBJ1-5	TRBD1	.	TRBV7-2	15	TGTGCCAGCAGCTTAGGCAGGGGGCTGGATCAGCCCCAGCATTTT	CASSLGRGLDQPQHF
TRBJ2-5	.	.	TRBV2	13	TGTGCCAGCACCTACCAGGAACAAGAGACCCAGTACTTC	CASTYQEQETQYF
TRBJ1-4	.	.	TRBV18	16	TGTGCCAGCTCACCACCGGGACCCCATGGGGATGAAAAACTGTTTTTT	CASSPPGPHGDEKLFF
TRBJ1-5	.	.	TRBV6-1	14	TGTGCCAGCGAGGTCCAGGGTGGTTATCAGCCCCAGCATTTT	CASEVQGGYQPQHF
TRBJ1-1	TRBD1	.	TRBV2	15	TGTGCCAGCAGTGCACAGGGGGCCCCTTACACTGAAGCTTTCTTT	CASSAQGAPYTEAFF
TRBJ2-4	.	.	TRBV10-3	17	TGTGCCATCAGTGAGTCTCAACTCCTTAGGGGAAAAAACATTCAGTACTTC	CAISESQLLRGKNIQYF
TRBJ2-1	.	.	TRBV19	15	TGTGCCAGTAGTATGAGGAGAGGGGCCTACAATGAGCAGTTCTTC	CASSMRRGAYNEQFF
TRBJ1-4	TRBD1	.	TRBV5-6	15	TGTGCCAGCAGCTCCCGGACAGGGGGTGAAGAAAAACTGTTTTTT	CASSSRTGGEEKLFF
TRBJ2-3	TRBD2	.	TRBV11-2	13	TGTGCCAGCAGCCAGCGGGGGCCCGATACGCAGTATTTT	CASSQRGPDTQYF
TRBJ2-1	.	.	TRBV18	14	TGTGCCAGCTCACCAGGCCCCACCTACAATGAGCAGTTCTTC	CASSPGPTYNEQFF